This TCR beta chain was recorded in a study of CXCR3-negative and CXCR3-positive naive CD8 T cells. Study-wide findings and caveats: Naive subsets did not differ in surface CD5, and the authors estimated TCR strength using properties of the TRB CDR3.

With respect to this clonotype: Its matching antigen is unknown.

CDR1 SEHNR and CDR2 FQNEAQ come from the germline V gene (reference sequence). The CDR3 is 12 amino acids. 5' RACE that incorporated UMI labels was used to prepare the TRB cDNA libraries. After re-calling the 5' RACE reads, TCRdb lists one entry per CDR3 protein, DNA absent. This table holds some 130,000 distinct CDR3 sequences. The sample taken for sequencing was naive CXCR3- CD8+ T cells from blood. As to subset: CD45RO-CCR7+CD27+CD95- naive CD8+ T cells lacking CXCR3 (TNR3-). This clonotype originated in a human donor in good health. Some clones in this sample may be carry-over from other donors' samples. This sequence joins TRBV7-9 and TRBJ2-5. CDR3 residues: CASSTLEETQYF.